A single sample is the source of the 16 T cell receptor beta chains below, sequenced in a study of OX40 agonist ivuxolimab in advanced cancers. Sequenced by immunoSEQ multiplex PCR; TCRdb stores in-frame clones only, minus some. The sample yields around 78,000 clones, about nine tenths seen once. The sequencing used CD4+ or CD8+ T cells sorted from blood, collected in a trial of the OX40 agonist ivuxolimab. The receptors come from an adult with an advanced solid tumor such as melanoma, head and neck, liver or kidney cancer.

V and J are TRBV2 and TRBJ2-7; the match to TRBD2 covers 11 bases. The CDR3 consists of 15 residues. Trimming took 6 bases from V and 7 from J; bases not matched to a gene: 11. The germline CDR1 and CDR2 sequences are SNHLY and FYNNEI. The CDR3 loop is CASRPTSGSLGEQYF. CDR3 DNA: TGTGCCAGCAGGCCTACTAGCGGGAGCCTCGGGGAGCAGTACTTC.

This chain uses TRBV9 with TRBJ2-1; 10 positions match TRBD2. J was trimmed by 4 bases and V by 0 bases; bases with no gene match: 7. Germline loops: CDR1 SGDLS, CDR2 YYNGEE. There are 17 residues in the CDR3. CDR3 in DNA: TGTGCCAGCAGCGTAGACCCTAGCGGGAGCTATTACAATGAGCAGTTCTTC. This gives the protein CASSVDPSGSYYNEQFF.

The chain couples TRBV6-1 to TRBJ2-5; TRBD2 might be the D (5 bases). Trimming removed 11 bases from V and 4 bases from J, with 14 bases in between. From germline, CDR1 is MNHNS and CDR2 SASEGT. The CDR3 sequence is 12 residues long. CDR3 in amino acids: CAALGDAETQYF. The CDR3, as DNA: TGTGCCGCCCTGGGAGACGCAGAGACCCAGTACTTC.

This chain joins TRBV18 and TRBJ1-1, with 7 bases fitting TRBD1. CDR3 length: 14 residues. The germline CDR1 and CDR2 sequences are KGHSH and LQKENI. The V gene end was trimmed by 3 bases and the J gene end by 2 bases; junction bases not matched to a gene: 3. In nucleotides, the CDR3 is TGTGCCAGCTCACCGACAGGGCCCAACACTGAAGCTTTCTTT. Protein sequence: CASSPTGPNTEAFF.

The DNA for the CDR3 is TGCGCCAGCAGTGCAAAACTAGCAGAGAACAATGAGCAGTTCTTC. Translation: CASSAKLAENNEQFF. The J gene is TRBJ2-1, the V gene TRBV10-2, with a tentative D call TRBD2 (6 bases). The V gene's germline CDR1 is WSHSY and CDR2 SAAADI. The V end was cut by 4 bases, the J end by 5 bases, with 15 bases between. The CDR3 sequence is 15 residues long.

The CDR3 spells CASSNRYEQYF. In DNA form, the CDR3 reads TGTGCCAGCAGTAACCGTTACGAGCAGTACTTC. This chain joins TRBV28 and TRBJ2-7; D remains ambiguous. The length of the CDR3 is 11 residues. Per the germline V gene, CDR1 is MDHEN and CDR2 is SYDVKM. Trimming pared 5 bases from V and 4 bases from J, leaving 6 bases between.

The CDR3 region is CASNPGTGGYYGYTF. The CDR3 DNA reads TGTGCCAGCAACCCCGGGACAGGGGGATACTATGGCTACACCTTC. J is TRBJ1-2 and V is TRBV2; 11 nucleotides agree with TRBD1. The CDR3 is made up of 15 amino acids. V shed 7 bases and J 3 bases; nucleotides not matched to a gene: 7. Germline V gene lookup returns CDR1 SNHLY and CDR2 FYNNEI.

The chain links TRBV6-6 to TRBJ2-7; D gene uncertain. The CDR3 is 14 residues long. In germline, CDR1 is MNHNY, CDR2 SVGAGI (reference sequence). The V and J ends lost 0 bases and 6 bases respectively, with 12 bases between them. The CDR3 sequence: CASSYSPPFGEQYF. DNA of the CDR3: TGTGCCAGCAGTTACTCCCCCCCCTTTGGCGAGCAGTACTTC.

This chain uses TRBV7-2 with TRBJ2-1; D remains ambiguous. The CDR3 consists of 11 residues. V was cut by 5 bases and J by 7 bases, with 6 bases left in between. From germline, CDR1 is SGHTA and CDR2 FQGNSA. CDR3 sequence: CASSRGNEQFF. The CDR3 coding sequence is TGTGCCAGCAGCCGTGGAAATGAGCAGTTCTTC.

This sequence joins TRBV5-6 and TRBJ2-3; 9 bases align to TRBD2. The CDR3 covers 15 residues. CDR1 SGHDT and CDR2 YYEEEE come from the germline V gene. With 0 bases clipped from V and 5 bases from J, the junction kept 4 bases outside the gene matches. The CDR3 DNA follows: TGTGCCAGCAGCTTGGGACTAGCGGCCGAAGATACGCAGTATTTT. Protein sequence: CASSLGLAAEDTQYF.

The genes are TRBV2 and TRBJ2-3, with D possibly TRBD2 on 6 matching bases. Trimming took 8 bases from V and 7 from J, leaving 19 bases between them. Germline lookup yields CDR1 SNHLY and CDR2 FYNNEI. The CDR3 runs 14 residues. CDR3 bases: TGTGCCAGCGTCCGGGACTTTCAATCTTATACGCAGTATTTT. Amino acids: CASVRDFQSYTQYF.

The rearrangement joins TRBV19 to TRBJ2-7; 9 bases align to TRBD2. From germline, CDR1 is LNHDA and CDR2 SQIVND (reference sequence). Trimming at V came to 7 bases and at J to 6 bases, leaving 10 bases not matched to a gene. The CDR3 runs to 14 residues. CDR3 amino acids: CASTPGGGAREQYF. CDR3 bases: TGTGCCAGTACCCCCGGCGGGGGGGCCCGCGAGCAGTACTTC. Combining the CDR3 with reference TRBV19 and TRBJ2-7 gives the whole variable domain DGGITQSPKYLFRKEGQNVTLSCEQNLNHDAMYWYRQDPGQGLRLIYYSQIVNDFQKGDIAEGYSVSREKKESFPLTVTSAQKNPTAFYLCASTPGGGAREQYFGPGTRLTVT.

This clone has a single count. The gene calls are TRBV20-1 and TRBJ2-7; D ambiguous. The germline V gene encodes CDR1 DFQATT and CDR2 SNEGSKA (reference sequence). This CDR3 has 11 residues. DNA for the CDR3: TGCAGCGTAGAGGACGAGAACGAGCAGTACTTC. This codes for CSVEDENEQYF.

The chain recombines TRBV23-1 with TRBJ2-2; the D is unclear. TRBV23-1 is flagged as an ORF with uncertain function. The CDR3 runs 16 residues. V was trimmed by 0 bases and J by 3 bases, leaving 11 bases between them. CDR3: CASSQSVQTHTGELFF. The DNA of the CDR3 is TGCGCCAGCAGTCAATCCGTACAGACCCACACCGGGGAGCTGTTTTTT.

In its sample, this clone was seen once. The V call is TRBV29-1, the J call TRBJ2-5, with D tentatively TRBD1 (6 bases). This CDR3 has 15 amino acids. The V gene lost 4 bases and the J gene lost 2 bases, with 17 bases spanning the gap. Germline values: CDR1 SQVTM, CDR2 ANQGSEA. In nucleotides, the CDR3 is TGCAGCGTTGTTAGCGCAGGGGATAGGCAAGAGACCCAGTACTTC. Translated, it gives CSVVSAGDRQETQYF.

This chain links TRBV9 with TRBJ1-3; perhaps TRBD1 as D (5 bases). CDR3 length: 14 amino acids. V lost 3 bases and J 2 bases, leaving 9 bases between the germline ends. Germline V gene data show CDR1 as SGDLS and CDR2 as YYNGEE. For the CDR3, the DNA is TGTGCCAGCAGCGCCGGGGCCACTGGAAACACCATATATTTT. Translation gives CASSAGATGNTIYF.